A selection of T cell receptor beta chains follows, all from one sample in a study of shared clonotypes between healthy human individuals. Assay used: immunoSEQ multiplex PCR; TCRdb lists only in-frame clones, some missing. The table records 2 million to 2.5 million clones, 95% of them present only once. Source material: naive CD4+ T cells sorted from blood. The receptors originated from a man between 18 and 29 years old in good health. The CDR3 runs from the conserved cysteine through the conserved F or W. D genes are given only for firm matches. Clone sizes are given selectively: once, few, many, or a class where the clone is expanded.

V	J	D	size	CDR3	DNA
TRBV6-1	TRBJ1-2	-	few	CASSILQGPYGYTF	TGTGCCAGCAGTATCCTCCAGGGCCCCTATGGCTACACCTTC
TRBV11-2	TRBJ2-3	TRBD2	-	CATQRGGSIPTDTQYF	TGTGCTACACAGCGGGGGGGCAGTATACCCACAGATACGCAGTATTTT
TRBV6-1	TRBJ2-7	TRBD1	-	CASSEVKTGFPLLEQYF	TGTGCCAGCAGTGAAGTAAAGACAGGGTTTCCCCTCCTCGAGCAGTACTTC
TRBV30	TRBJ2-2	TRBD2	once	CAWGLAGVAGELFF	TGTGCCTGGGGTTTAGCGGGAGTGGCCGGGGAGCTGTTTTTT
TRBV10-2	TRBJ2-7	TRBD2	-	CASKREPGSGEQYF	TGCGCCAGCAAGCGGGAGCCAGGGTCAGGCGAGCAGTACTTC
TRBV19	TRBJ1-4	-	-	CASSPTGSFEKLFF	TGTGCCAGTAGTCCCACAGGGTCCTTTGAAAAACTGTTTTTT
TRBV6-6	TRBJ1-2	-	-	CASSVAESRRLGGYTF	TGTGCCAGCAGTGTTGCGGAAAGCAGGAGATTAGGTGGCTACACCTTC
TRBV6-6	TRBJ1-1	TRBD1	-	CASSLRQGAKDERAFF	TGTGCCAGTAGTCTTCGACAGGGGGCGAAGGATGAACGGGCTTTCTTT
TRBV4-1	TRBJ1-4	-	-	CASSRPGQLNEKLFF	TGCGCCAGCAGCCGCCCGGGACAATTAAATGAAAAACTGTTTTTT
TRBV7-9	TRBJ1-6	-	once	CASSADVGNSPLHF	TGTGCCAGCAGTGCTGACGTGGGAAATTCACCCCTCCACTTT
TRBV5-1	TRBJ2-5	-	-	CASSLAPLPRETQYF	TGCGCCAGCAGCCTTGCACCATTGCCTCGGGAGACCCAGTACTTC
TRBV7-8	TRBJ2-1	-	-	CASSFRDWYNEQFF	TGTGCCAGCAGCTTCCGGGACTGGTACAATGAGCAGTTCTTC
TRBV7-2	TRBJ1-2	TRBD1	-	CASSLAGTGLWSYTF	TGTGCCAGCAGCTTAGCCGGGACAGGCTTATGGAGCTACACCTTC
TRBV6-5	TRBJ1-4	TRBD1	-	CASSRGQSEKLFF	TGTGCCAGCAGCAGGGGGCAAAGCGAAAAACTGTTTTTT
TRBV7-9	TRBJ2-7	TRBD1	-	CASTPGQSSYEQYF	TGTGCCAGCACTCCGGGACAGAGCTCCTACGAGCAGTACTTC
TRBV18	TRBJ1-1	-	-	CASSPRAGELSTEAFF	TGTGCCAGCTCCCCCAGGGCGGGAGAGTTGAGCACTGAAGCTTTCTTT
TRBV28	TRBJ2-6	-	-	CASGGGANVLTF	TGTGCCAGCGGGGGCGGGGCCAACGTCCTGACTTTC
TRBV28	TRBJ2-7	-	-	CASTGTWTYEQYF	TGTGCCAGCACTGGGACGTGGACCTACGAGCAGTACTTC
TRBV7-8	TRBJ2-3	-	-	CASSFTQGNTQYF	TGTGCCAGCAGCTTTACGCAGGGGAACACGCAGTATTTT
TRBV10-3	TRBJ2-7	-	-	CAISESRTASSYEQYF	TGTGCCATCAGTGAGTCTAGGACAGCGAGCTCCTACGAGCAGTACTTC
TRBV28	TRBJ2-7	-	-	CASSLISSGTYEQYF	TGTGCCAGCAGTTTAATCTCTTCGGGAACCTACGAGCAGTACTTC
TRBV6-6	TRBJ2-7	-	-	CASSLSGGPEQYF	TGTGCCAGCAGTTTATCTGGTGGGCCGGAGCAGTACTTC
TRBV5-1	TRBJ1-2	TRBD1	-	CASSLGQGYYGYTF	TGCGCCAGCAGCTTGGGACAGGGCTACTATGGCTACACCTTC
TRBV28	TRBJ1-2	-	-	CASEFGRDGYTF	TGTGCCAGCGAGTTTGGGAGGGATGGCTACACCTTC
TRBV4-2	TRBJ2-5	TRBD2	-	CASSHLNGLAEQETQYF	TGTGCCAGCAGCCACCTAAATGGACTAGCGGAGCAAGAGACCCAGTACTTC
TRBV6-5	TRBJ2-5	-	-	CASSFAWTEETQYF	TGTGCCAGCAGTTTCGCGTGGACAGAAGAGACCCAGTACTTC
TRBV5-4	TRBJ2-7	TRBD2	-	CASSPGGGRAGSEQYF	TGTGCCAGCAGCCCTGGCGGGGGGAGGGCCGGTTCCGAGCAGTACTTC
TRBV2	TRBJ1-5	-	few	CASRQANQPQHF	TGTGCCAGTAGACAGGCTAATCAGCCCCAGCATTTT
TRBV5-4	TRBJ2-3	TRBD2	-	CASSPGTSRHVDTQYF	TGTGCCAGCAGCCCAGGGACTAGCAGACATGTGGATACGCAGTATTTT
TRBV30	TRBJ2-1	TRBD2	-	CAWSVGTSAEQFF	TGTGCCTGGAGTGTAGGGACTAGCGCCGAGCAGTTCTTC
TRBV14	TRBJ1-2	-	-	CASSQDRRSYTF	TGTGCCAGCAGCCAAGATCGTCGGAGTTACACCTTC
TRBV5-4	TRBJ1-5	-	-	CASSPDRNQPQHF	TGTGCCAGCAGCCCCGACAGAAATCAGCCCCAGCATTTT
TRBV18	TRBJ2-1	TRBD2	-	CASSPRGLAGGSYNEQFF	TGTGCCAGCTCACCTAGAGGACTAGCGGGAGGGTCCTACAATGAGCAGTTCTTC
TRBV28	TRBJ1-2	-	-	CASKIRGIWYGYTF	TGTGCCAGCAAAATACGAGGAATTTGGTATGGCTACACCTTC
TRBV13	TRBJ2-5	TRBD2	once	CASSLRGRPRQETQYF	TGTGCCAGCAGCTTACGCGGGAGGCCCAGGCAAGAGACCCAGTACTTC
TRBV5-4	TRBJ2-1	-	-	CASSPGTSLGHEQFF	TGTGCCAGCAGCCCCGGGACATCCTTGGGGCATGAGCAGTTCTTC
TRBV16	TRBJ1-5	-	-	CASSPGHNQPQHF	TGTGCCAGCAGCCCGGGTCACAATCAGCCCCAGCATTTT
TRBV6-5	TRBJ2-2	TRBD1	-	CAISRDSAGELFF	TGTGCCATAAGCCGGGACAGCGCCGGGGAGCTGTTTTTT
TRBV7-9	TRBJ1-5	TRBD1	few	CASSLGGRTGGAQPQHF	TGTGCCAGCAGCTTAGGTGGAAGAACAGGGGGAGCTCAGCCCCAGCATTTT
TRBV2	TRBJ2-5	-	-	CASSGAGSHHQETQYF	TGTGCCAGCAGTGGGGCAGGATCACACCATCAGGAGACCCAGTACTTC
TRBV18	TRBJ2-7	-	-	CASSPSRDYEQYF	TGTGCCAGCTCACCGAGCAGGGACTACGAGCAGTACTTC
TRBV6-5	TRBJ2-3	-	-	CASSYGWGETDTQYF	TGTGCCAGCAGTTACGGGTGGGGGGAAACAGATACGCAGTATTTT
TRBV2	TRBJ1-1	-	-	CAGARTANTEAFF	TGTGCCGGAGCAAGGACAGCGAACACTGAAGCTTTCTTT
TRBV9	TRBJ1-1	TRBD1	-	CASSPGTANTEAFF	TGTGCCAGCAGCCCGGGGACAGCGAACACTGAAGCTTTCTTT
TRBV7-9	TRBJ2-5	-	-	CASSSIGSIQETQYF	TGTGCCAGCAGCTCGATAGGTTCTATCCAAGAGACCCAGTACTTC
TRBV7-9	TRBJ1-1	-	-	CASSGTPRQRMNTEAFF	TGTGCCAGCAGCGGAACCCCGCGACAGAGAATGAACACTGAAGCTTTCTTT
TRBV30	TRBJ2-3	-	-	CAWSSRRGLDTQYF	TGTGCCTGGAGTTCACGGCGGGGGCTAGATACGCAGTATTTT
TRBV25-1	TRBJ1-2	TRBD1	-	CASSPTGGNYGYTF	TGTGCCAGCAGCCCGACAGGGGGCAACTATGGCTACACCTTC
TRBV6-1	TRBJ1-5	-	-	CASASGQPNQPQHF	TGTGCCAGCGCGTCTGGACAGCCCAATCAGCCCCAGCATTTT
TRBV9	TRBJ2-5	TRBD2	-	CASSPVTSGRSETQYF	TGTGCCAGCAGCCCGGTGACTAGCGGGAGATCGGAGACCCAGTACTTC
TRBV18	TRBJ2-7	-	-	CASSPIGGSHEQYF	TGTGCCAGCTCACCAATCGGCGGATCTCACGAGCAGTACTTC
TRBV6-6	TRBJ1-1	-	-	CASSYLGHPNTEAFF	TGTGCCAGCAGTTACCTGGGGCACCCGAACACTGAAGCTTTCTTT
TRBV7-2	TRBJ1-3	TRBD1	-	CASSLRGNTIYF	TGTGCCAGCAGCCTCAGGGGGAACACCATATATTTT
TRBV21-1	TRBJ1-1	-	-	CASSIPGQEEGAFF	TGTGCCAGCAGCATACCGGGACAGGAGGAGGGAGCTTTCTTT
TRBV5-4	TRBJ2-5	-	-	CASSYGGQETQYF	TGTGCCAGCAGCTACGGCGGGCAAGAGACCCAGTACTTC
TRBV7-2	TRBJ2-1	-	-	CASSLKVGEQFF	TGTGCCAGCAGCTTAAAGGTGGGAGAGCAGTTCTTC
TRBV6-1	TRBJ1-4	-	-	CARSWRGPGDEKLFF	TGTGCCCGTTCGTGGAGGGGCCCGGGAGATGAAAAACTGTTTTTT